Listed below are T cell receptor beta chains from one sample, sequenced in a study of OX40 agonist ivuxolimab in advanced cancers. Clones were sequenced by immunoSEQ multiplex PCR, and TCRdb holds only the in-frame ones, with some missing. This repertoire shows about 64,000 clones, approximately 82% found once; its top ten account for around 5%. The material sequenced was CD4+ or CD8+ T cells sorted from blood, taken in a trial of the OX40 agonist ivuxolimab. These receptors came from an adult with an advanced solid tumor such as melanoma, head and neck, liver or kidney cancer. Both conserved end residues are part of each CDR3. Fields, in order: CDR3 length, D gene, J gene, clone size, V gene, CDR3 protein, CDR3 DNA. D genes are given only for firm matches. Rows give clone size only sometimes, using once, few, many, or a class for an expanded clone.

>16|TRBD1|TRBJ2-4|once|TRBV7-3
CASSPGQGKTKNIQYF
TGTGCCAGCAGCCCTGGACAGGGGAAGACCAAAAACATTCAGTACTTC
>14|NA|TRBJ1-6|NA|TRBV18
CASSPPGRGSPLHF
TGTGCCAGCTCACCACCGGGCAGGGGTTCACCCCTCCACTTT
>13|TRBD1|TRBJ1-2|NA|TRBV7-8
CASRGQGASSYTF
TGTGCCAGCCGTGGGCAGGGGGCGAGTAGCTACACCTTC
>13|TRBD1|TRBJ1-1|NA|TRBV4-2
CASSQEGRGQAFF
TGTGCCAGCAGCCAAGAAGGAAGGGGGCAAGCTTTCTTT
>15|NA|TRBJ2-7|NA|TRBV6-5
CASSYFQQGPYEQYF
TGTGCCAGCAGTTACTTCCAGCAGGGGCCCTACGAGCAGTACTTC
>16|NA|TRBJ2-7|NA|TRBV28
CASSLPEEGASGEQYF
TGTGCCAGCAGTTTGCCCGAGGAGGGGGCCTCCGGCGAGCAGTACTTC
>14|NA|TRBJ2-2|NA|TRBV5-6
CASSLAGNTGELFF
TGTGCCAGCAGCTTGGCCGGGAACACCGGGGAGCTGTTTTTT
>14|NA|TRBJ2-3|once|TRBV2
CASRDWTNTDTQYF
TGTGCCAGCAGGGACTGGACTAACACAGATACGCAGTATTTT
>13|TRBD1|TRBJ1-1|NA|TRBV7-2
CASSTVTGGGAFF
TGTGCCAGCAGCACCGTTACAGGGGGGGGAGCTTTCTTT
>16|TRBD2|TRBJ2-2|NA|TRBV7-2
CASSPGRTSQSGELFF
TGTGCCAGCAGTCCCGGGAGGACTAGCCAATCCGGGGAGCTGTTTTTT
>16|NA|TRBJ1-2|NA|TRBV6-6
CASSPAGGGNYYGYTF
TGTGCCAGCAGCCCCGCGGGTGGGGGTAACTACTATGGCTACACCTTC
>13|NA|TRBJ2-1|NA|TRBV7-2
CASSVGHNNEQFF
TGTGCCAGCAGCGTGGGACACAACAATGAGCAGTTCTTC
>14|NA|TRBJ2-1|once|TRBV10-1
CASSSRSSYNEQFF
TGCGCCAGCAGTTCCCGGAGCTCCTACAATGAGCAGTTCTTC
>14|TRBD1|TRBJ1-4|NA|TRBV9
CASSGQGMDEKLFF
TGTGCCAGCAGCGGACAGGGGATGGATGAAAAACTGTTTTTT
>14|NA|TRBJ1-4|NA|TRBV10-1
CASSASGTSEKLFF
TGCGCCAGCAGCGCATCCGGGACGAGTGAAAAACTGTTTTTT
>19|NA|TRBJ2-6|NA|TRBV5-1
CASSLSAGQSFSGANVLTF
TGCGCCAGCAGCTTGTCGGCCGGACAGTCCTTCTCTGGGGCCAACGTCCTGACTTTC
>17|NA|TRBJ1-5|few|TRBV9
CASSVGGRAPGNQPQHF
TGTGCCAGCAGCGTAGGGGGCAGGGCACCAGGCAATCAGCCCCAGCATTTT
>14|TRBD1|TRBJ1-5|few|TRBV2
CASRGTGPGQPQHF
TGTGCCAGCAGAGGGACAGGCCCGGGTCAGCCCCAGCATTTT